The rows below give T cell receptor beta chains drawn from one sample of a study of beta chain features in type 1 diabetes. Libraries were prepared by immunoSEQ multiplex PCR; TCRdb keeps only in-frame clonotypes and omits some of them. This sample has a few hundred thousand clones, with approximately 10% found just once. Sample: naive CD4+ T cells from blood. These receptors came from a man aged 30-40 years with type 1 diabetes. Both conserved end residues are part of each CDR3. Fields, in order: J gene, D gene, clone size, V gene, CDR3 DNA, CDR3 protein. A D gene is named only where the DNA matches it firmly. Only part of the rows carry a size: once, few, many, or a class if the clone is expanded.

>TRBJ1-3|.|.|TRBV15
TGTGCCACCAGCAGAAGAACAGGGTCGGGAAACACCATATATTTT
CATSRRTGSGNTIYF
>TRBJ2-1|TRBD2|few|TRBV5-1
TGCGCCAGCAGCTTCCTTAGCGGGGGGGCTGGCAATGAGCAGTTCTTC
CASSFLSGGAGNEQFF
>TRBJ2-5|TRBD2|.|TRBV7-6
TGTGCCAGCAGCGTCCTAGCGGGGGGTAAAGAGACCCAGTACTTC
CASSVLAGGKETQYF
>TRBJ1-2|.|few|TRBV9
TGTGCCAGCAGCTCTTCCCCGGGGAGACGGGGAGGCTATGGCTACACCTTC
CASSSSPGRRGGYGYTF
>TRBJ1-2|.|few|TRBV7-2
TGTGCCAGCAGCTTAGATCGGGCAGGATCTGCGGCAGGGGGCTACACCTTC
CASSLDRAGSAAGGYTF
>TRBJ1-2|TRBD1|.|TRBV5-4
TGTGCCAGCAGCTTGGAGGACAGGGGGTACGGCTACACCTTC
CASSLEDRGYGYTF
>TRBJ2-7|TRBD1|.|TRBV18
TGTGCCAGCTCACCAGACAGGGACTACGAGCAGTACTTC
CASSPDRDYEQYF
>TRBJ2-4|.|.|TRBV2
TGTGCCAGCAGTGAAAGAGTCGTGGGCATCAAAAACATTCAGTACTTC
CASSERVVGIKNIQYF
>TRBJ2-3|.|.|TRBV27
TGTGCCAGCAGTTTAAACAGAAACACAGATACGCAGTATTTT
CASSLNRNTDTQYF
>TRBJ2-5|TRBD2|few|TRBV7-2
TGTGCCAGCAGCTGGACTAGCGGGGGAGCGGAGACCCAGTACTTC
CASSWTSGGAETQYF
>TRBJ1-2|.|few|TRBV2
TGTGCCAGCAGTGAAGGGCATAACTATGGCTACACCTTC
CASSEGHNYGYTF
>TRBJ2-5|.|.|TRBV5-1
TGCGCCAGCAGCCGACAGAGCCAAGAGACCCAGTACTTC
CASSRQSQETQYF
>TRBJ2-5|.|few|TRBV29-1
TGCAGCGTTGTGGTTCATCCGAGGGAGACCCAGTACTTC
CSVVVHPRETQYF
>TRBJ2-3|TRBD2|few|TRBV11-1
TGTGCCAGCAGCGCTCGACCCGGGACTAGCGGGGTCAATACGCAGTATTTT
CASSARPGTSGVNTQYF
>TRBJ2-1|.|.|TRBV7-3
TGTGCCAGCAGTCCGGCCGGGGCCTACAATGAGCAGTTCTTC
CASSPAGAYNEQFF
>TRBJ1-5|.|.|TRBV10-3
TGTGCCACCAGACAGGGCAATCAGCCCCAGCATTTT
CATRQGNQPQHF
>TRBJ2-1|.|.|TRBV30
TGTGCCCGGGGTAGGCCCCCGGGCGATGAGCAGTTCTTC
CARGRPPGDEQFF
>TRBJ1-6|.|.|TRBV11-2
TGTGCCAGCACTTGGGCCGCCGGTAATTCACCCCTCCACTTT
CASTWAAGNSPLHF
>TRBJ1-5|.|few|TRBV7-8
TGTGCCAGCAGCCTGCGACAGAACAATCAGCCCCAGCATTTT
CASSLRQNNQPQHF
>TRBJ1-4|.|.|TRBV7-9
TGTGCCAGCAGCTTACGACAAGGAGAAAAACTGTTTTTT
CASSLRQGEKLFF
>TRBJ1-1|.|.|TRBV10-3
TGTGCCATCAGGACGGGCGGGGGGCGGCACACTGAAGCTTTCTTT
CAIRTGGGRHTEAFF
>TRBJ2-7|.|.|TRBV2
TGTGCCAGCAAGTCCGGGTCGGAGCAGTACTTC
CASKSGSEQYF
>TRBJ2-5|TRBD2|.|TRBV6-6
TGTGCCAGCAGACTAGCGGGGGGCGAGACCCAGTACTTC
CASRLAGGETQYF
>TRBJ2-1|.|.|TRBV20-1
TGCAGTGCCCCCGGGGGCAATGAGCAGTTCTTC
CSAPGGNEQFF
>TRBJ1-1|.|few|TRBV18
TGTGCCAGCGCCCCGGGACTGCAGAACACTGAAGCTTTCTTT
CASAPGLQNTEAFF
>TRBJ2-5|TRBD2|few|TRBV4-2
TGTGCCAGCAGCTTGAATAGCGGGGGATTCCAAGAGACCCAGTACTTC
CASSLNSGGFQETQYF
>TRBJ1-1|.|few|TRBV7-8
TGTGCCAGCAGCTTAGCCCCGGAGGGATCCACTGAAGCTTTCTTT
CASSLAPEGSTEAFF
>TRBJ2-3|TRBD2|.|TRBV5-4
TGTGCCAGCAGCTTGGGTAGCGGGGTCACAGATACGCAGTATTTT
CASSLGSGVTDTQYF
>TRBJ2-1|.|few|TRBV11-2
TGTGCCAGCACCCGAGGATACTCTAGCAATGAGCAGTTCTTC
CASTRGYSSNEQFF
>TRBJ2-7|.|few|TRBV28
TGTGCCAGCAGCTATGACAGTCCCTACGAGCAGTACTTC
CASSYDSPYEQYF
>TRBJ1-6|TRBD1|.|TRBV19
TGTGCCAGTAGTACAGGGGGCTGGAATTCACCCCTCCACTTT
CASSTGGWNSPLHF
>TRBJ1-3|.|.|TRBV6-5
TGTGCCAGCAGCCCTATCCTCTCTGGAAACACCATATATTTT
CASSPILSGNTIYF
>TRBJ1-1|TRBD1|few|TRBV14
TGTGCCAGCAGCCCTCGGACAGGGGCCGCCACTGAAGCTTTCTTT
CASSPRTGAATEAFF
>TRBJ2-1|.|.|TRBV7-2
TGTGCCAGCAGCTTAGTTGAGGAGCAGTTCTTC
CASSLVEEQFF
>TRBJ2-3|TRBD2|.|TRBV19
TGTGCCACTGCCGGGACTAGCGTAAACACAGATACGCAGTATTTT
CATAGTSVNTDTQYF
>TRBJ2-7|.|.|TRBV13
TGTGCCAGCTCTGCCTCGGGGGCCTACGAGCAGTACTTC
CASSASGAYEQYF
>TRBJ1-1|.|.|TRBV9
TGTGCCAGCAGCGCAAGGGAGGCTTCCATGAACACTGAAGCTTTCTTT
CASSAREASMNTEAFF
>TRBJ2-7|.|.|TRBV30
TGTGCCTGGAGTACCAGCCAGGGGTCCGAGCAGTACTTC
CAWSTSQGSEQYF
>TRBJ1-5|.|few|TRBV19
TGTGCCAGTAGTATATACGGTCAGCCCCAGCATTTT
CASSIYGQPQHF
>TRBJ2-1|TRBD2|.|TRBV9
TGTGCCAGCAGCGTAGCTCCCAGCGGGGGTAATGAGCAGTTCTTC
CASSVAPSGGNEQFF
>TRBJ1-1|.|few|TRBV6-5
TGTGCCAGCAAAACGGGGGGCCGGAACACTGAAGCTTTCTTT
CASKTGGRNTEAFF
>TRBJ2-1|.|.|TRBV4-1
TGCGCCAGCAGCCAGCCGGGACATGCTTACAATGAGCAGTTCTTC
CASSQPGHAYNEQFF
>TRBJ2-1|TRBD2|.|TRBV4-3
TGCGCCAGCAGCCAAGATCTTTTGCGGGGGGGCAATGAGCAGTTCTTC
CASSQDLLRGGNEQFF
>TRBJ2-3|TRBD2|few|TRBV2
TGTGCCAGCAGGTCTAGCGGGGTTAAGGGAGATACGCAGTATTTT
CASRSSGVKGDTQYF
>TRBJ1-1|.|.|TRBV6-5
TGTGCCAGCAGGACCATAGACAGGAACACTGAAGCTTTCTTT
CASRTIDRNTEAFF
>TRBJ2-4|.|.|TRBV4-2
TGTGCCAGCAGCTTGGGGGCAGAAAACATTCAGTACTTC
CASSLGAENIQYF
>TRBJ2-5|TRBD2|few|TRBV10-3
TGTGCCATCAGTGAGTCGTCGGGAGGAGGGACCCAGTACTTC
CAISESSGGGTQYF
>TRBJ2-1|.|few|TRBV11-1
TGTGCCAGCAGCTTGAGAAGAACCTCCAATGAGCAGTTCTTC
CASSLRRTSNEQFF
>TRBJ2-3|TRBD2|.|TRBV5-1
TGCGCCAGCAGCCTAGGTAGCGGGGGGGCAGATACGCAGTATTTT
CASSLGSGGADTQYF
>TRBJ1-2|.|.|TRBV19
TGTGCCAGTAGTGCCCTGGACATAAACTATGGCTACACCTTC
CASSALDINYGYTF
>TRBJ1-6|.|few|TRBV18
TGTGCCAGCTCACCCGCCGGGGGGGGAGACTCACCCCTCCACTTT
CASSPAGGGDSPLHF
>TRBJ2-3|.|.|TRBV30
TGTGCCTGGACTGGGGGAACAGGGCCCAAGTATTTT
CAWTGGTGPKYF
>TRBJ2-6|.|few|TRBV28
TGTGCCAGCACCTCCCCCGGGGCTGGGGCCAACGTCCTGACTTTC
CASTSPGAGANVLTF
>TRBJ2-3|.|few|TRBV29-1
TGCAGCGTTGTAGGCGGGTCTAGCACAGATACGCAGTATTTT
CSVVGGSSTDTQYF
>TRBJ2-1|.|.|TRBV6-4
TGTGCCAGCAGTGTGGGGACTGGGGCCTACAATGAGCAGTTCTTC
CASSVGTGAYNEQFF